This T cell receptor (beta chain) originates from a study of blood T cell repertoires in COVID-19. Using immunoSEQ multiplex PCR, the repertoire was profiled, and TCRdb retains in-frame clones only, with some absent. The sample has 390,000 or so clones, around 90% seen once. Followed longitudinally, the Seattle patients had been enrolled during active infection. Germline CDR1 is MNHEY and CDR2 is SMNVEV (reference sequence). The CDR3 sequence is 19 residues long. Trimming removed 4 bases from V and 3 bases from J; junction bases left unmatched: 16. This receptor was identified in a woman in her twenties or thirties with COVID-19, enrolled during active disease. The sample was peripheral blood. This rearrangement joins TRBV27 to TRBJ2-7, with TRBD2 matching over 12 bases. Here the CDR3 reads CASSSTLAGGFSPLYEQYF. The CDR3 nucleotides are TGTGCCAGCAGTTCCACACTAGCGGGGGGCTTCTCTCCTCTCTACGAGCAGTACTTC.